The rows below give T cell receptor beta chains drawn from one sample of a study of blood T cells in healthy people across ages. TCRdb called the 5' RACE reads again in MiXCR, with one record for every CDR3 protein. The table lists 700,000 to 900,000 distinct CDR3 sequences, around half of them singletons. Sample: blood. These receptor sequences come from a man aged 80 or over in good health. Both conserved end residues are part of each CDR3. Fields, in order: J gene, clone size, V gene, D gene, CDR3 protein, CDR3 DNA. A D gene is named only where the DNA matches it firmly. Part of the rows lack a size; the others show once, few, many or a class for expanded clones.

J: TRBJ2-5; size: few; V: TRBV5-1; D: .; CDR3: CASSLWGAPGETQYF; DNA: TGCGCCAGCAGCTTGTGGGGGGCGCCAGGAGAGACCCAGTACTTC
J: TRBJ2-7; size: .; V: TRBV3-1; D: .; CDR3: CASTRDMDMRYEQYF; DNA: TGTGCCAGCACCCGCGACATGGACATGCGGTACGAGCAGTACTTC
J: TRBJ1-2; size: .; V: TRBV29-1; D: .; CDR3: CSVVGDPNYGYTF; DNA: TGCAGCGTTGTGGGGGATCCAAACTATGGCTACACCTTC
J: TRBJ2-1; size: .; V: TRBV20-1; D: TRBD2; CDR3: CSAKAGGKNEQFF; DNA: TGCAGTGCTAAGGCGGGAGGCAAGAATGAGCAGTTCTTC
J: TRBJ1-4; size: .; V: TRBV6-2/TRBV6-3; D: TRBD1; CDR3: CASSPPTTGWREKLFF; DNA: TGTGCCAGCAGTCCCCCCACGACAGGGTGGAGGGAAAAACTGTTTTTT
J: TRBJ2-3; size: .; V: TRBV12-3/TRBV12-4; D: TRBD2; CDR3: CASRGGGSDTQYF; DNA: TGTGCCAGCAGAGGCGGGGGGTCCGATACGCAGTATTTT
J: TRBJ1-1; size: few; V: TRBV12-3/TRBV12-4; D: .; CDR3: CASTNQIGTEAFF; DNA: TGTGCCAGCACCAACCAAATCGGAACTGAAGCTTTCTTT
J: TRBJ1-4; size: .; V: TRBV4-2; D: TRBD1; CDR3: CASSEQDRTLEKLFF; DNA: TGTGCCAGCAGCGAACAGGACAGGACTCTCGAAAAACTGTTTTTT
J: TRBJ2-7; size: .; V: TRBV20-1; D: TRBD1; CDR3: CSAPQGIYEQYF; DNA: TGCAGTGCTCCACAGGGGATCTACGAGCAGTACTTC
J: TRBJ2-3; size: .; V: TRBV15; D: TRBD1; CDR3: CATSDRTGGEADTQYF; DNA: TGTGCCACCAGCGACCGGACAGGGGGCGAGGCAGATACGCAGTATTTT
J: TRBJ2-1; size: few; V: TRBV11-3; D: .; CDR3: CASSVRLVGFNEQFF; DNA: TGTGCCAGCAGCGTTAGACTAGTTGGATTCAATGAGCAGTTCTTC
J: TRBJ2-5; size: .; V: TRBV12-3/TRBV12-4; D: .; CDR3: CASSLGGTPQETQYF; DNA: TGTGCCAGCAGTTTAGGAGGGACACCCCAAGAGACCCAGTACTTC
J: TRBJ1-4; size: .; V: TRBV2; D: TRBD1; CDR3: CASRSVKGQEKLFF; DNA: TGTGCCAGCAGGAGTGTGAAGGGACAGGAAAAACTGTTTTTT
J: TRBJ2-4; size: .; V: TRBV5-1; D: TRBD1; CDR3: CASSLEIGGETIQYF; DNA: TGCGCCAGCAGCTTGGAGATAGGGGGCGAGACCATTCAGTACTTC
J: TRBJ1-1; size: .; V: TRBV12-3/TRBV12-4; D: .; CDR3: CASIGSVGTEAFF; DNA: TGTGCCAGCATAGGCAGCGTTGGGACTGAAGCTTTCTTT
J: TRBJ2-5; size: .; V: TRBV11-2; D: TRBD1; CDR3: CAILGRGLNEQYF; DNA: TGTGCCATCCTGGGCAGGGGGCTGAATGAGCAGTACTTC
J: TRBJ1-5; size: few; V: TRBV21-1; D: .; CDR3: CASSSLGTANQPQHF; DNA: TGTGCCAGCAGCAGCCTGGGGACAGCTAATCAGCCCCAGCATTTT
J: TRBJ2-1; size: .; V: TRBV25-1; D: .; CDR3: CASSVASGTFHYNEQFF; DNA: TGTGCCAGCAGTGTCGCCTCCGGGACCTTCCATTACAATGAGCAGTTCTTC
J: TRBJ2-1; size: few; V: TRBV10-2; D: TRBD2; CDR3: CASSESRAGAQISYNEQFF; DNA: TGCGCCAGCAGTGAGTCGCGAGCGGGAGCACAAATCTCCTACAATGAGCAGTTCTTC
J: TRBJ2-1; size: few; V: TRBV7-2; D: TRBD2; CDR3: CASSSLAGALSEQFF; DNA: TGTGCCAGCAGTTCCCTAGCGGGAGCTTTGAGTGAGCAGTTCTTC
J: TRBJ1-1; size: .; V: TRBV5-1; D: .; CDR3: CASSLEGLYTEAFF; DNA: TGCGCCAGCAGCTTGGAAGGTCTGTACACTGAAGCTTTCTTT
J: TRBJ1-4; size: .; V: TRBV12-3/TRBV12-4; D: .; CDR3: CASTQPPNEKLFF; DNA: TGTGCCAGCACACAGCCTCCTAATGAAAAACTGTTTTTT
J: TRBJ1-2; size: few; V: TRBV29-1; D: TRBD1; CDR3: CSGRQGEGYGYTF; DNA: TGCAGCGGCCGACAGGGGGAAGGCTATGGCTACACCTTC
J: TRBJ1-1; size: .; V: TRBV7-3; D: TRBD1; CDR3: CASSVRDRPGTEAFF; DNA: TGTGCCAGCAGCGTTAGGGACAGGCCAGGCACTGAAGCTTTCTTT
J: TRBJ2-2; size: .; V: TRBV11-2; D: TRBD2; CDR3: CASSPTSGNTGELFF; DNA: TGTGCCAGCAGCCCGACTAGCGGGAACACCGGGGAGCTGTTTTTT
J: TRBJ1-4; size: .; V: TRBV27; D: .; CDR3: CASRGLGVEKLFF; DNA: TGTGCCAGCCGGGGGCTCGGGGTTGAAAAACTGTTTTTT
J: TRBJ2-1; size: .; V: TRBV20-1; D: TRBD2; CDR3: CSAPGLAGGNEFF; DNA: TGCAGTGCTCCTGGACTAGCGGGAGGGAATGAGTTCTTC
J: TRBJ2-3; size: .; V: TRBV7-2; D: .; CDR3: CASSRDDRWNRYAYF; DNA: TGTGCCAGCAGCCGAGATGATCGATGGAACAGATACGCGTATTTT
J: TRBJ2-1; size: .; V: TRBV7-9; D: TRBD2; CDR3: CASSLLAGGLYNEQFF; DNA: TGTGCCAGCAGCTTACTAGCGGGAGGTCTATACAATGAGCAGTTCTTC
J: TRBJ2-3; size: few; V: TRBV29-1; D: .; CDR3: CSVESPESTDTQYF; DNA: TGCAGCGTTGAATCCCCAGAAAGCACAGATACGCAGTATTTT
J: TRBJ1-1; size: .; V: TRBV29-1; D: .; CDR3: CSVVGGFGGTEAFF; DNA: TGCAGCGTTGTCGGGGGGTTCGGTGGCACTGAAGCTTTCTTT